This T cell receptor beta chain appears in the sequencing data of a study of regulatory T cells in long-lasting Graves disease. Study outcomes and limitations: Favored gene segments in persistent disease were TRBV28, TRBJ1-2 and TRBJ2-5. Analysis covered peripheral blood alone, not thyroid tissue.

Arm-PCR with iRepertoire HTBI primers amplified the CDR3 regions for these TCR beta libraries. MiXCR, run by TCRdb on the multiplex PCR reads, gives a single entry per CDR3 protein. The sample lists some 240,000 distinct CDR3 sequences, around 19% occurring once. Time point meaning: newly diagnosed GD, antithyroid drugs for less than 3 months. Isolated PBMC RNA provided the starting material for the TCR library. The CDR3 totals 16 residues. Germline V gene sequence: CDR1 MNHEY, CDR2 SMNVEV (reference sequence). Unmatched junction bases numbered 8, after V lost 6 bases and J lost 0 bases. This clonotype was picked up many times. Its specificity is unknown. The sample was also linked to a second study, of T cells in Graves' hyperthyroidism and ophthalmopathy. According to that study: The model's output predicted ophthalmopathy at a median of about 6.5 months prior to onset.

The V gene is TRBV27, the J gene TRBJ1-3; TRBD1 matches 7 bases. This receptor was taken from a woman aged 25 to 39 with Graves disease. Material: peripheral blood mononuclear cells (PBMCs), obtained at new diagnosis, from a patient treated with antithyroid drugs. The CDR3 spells CASSRTGEGSGNTIYF. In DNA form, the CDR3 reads TGTGCCAGCAGCCGTACAGGGGAAGGCTCTGGAAACACCATATATTTT.